This T cell receptor (beta chain) was captured in a study of T cells after yellow fever vaccination. Study in general: Low-cell-number fractions underwent preparation using SMART-Seq v4 Ultra Low Input. Points from the study as a whole: The CD4 and CD8 compartments had a small share of their clonotypes in common. Most primary-vaccination clones recurred post-booster (around 95% CD4, 88% CD8).

CDR1 is DFQATT, CDR2 SNEGSKA, per germline (reference sequence). The CDR3 totals 14 residues. Trimming cost V 1 base and J 4 bases, with 11 bases left between them. This clonotype showed up just a few times. Its antigen is not identified. They built TCR cDNA with 5'RACE template switching, a step that put in a universal primer site and UMIs. TCRdb processed the 5' RACE reads anew with MiXCR; each CDR3 protein has one entry. The table includes under 600,000 distinct CDR3 sequences, roughly a fifth detected once. The V gene is TRBV20-1, the J gene TRBJ1-3; perhaps TRBD1 as D (6 bases). This clonotype was obtained from a man between 18 and 35 years old who received the YFV17D yellow fever vaccine. Sequencing was performed on PBMCs, taken around 3 weeks after the first yellow fever vaccination. The CDR3 sequence: CSARGGADGNTIYF. Written as DNA, the CDR3 is TGCAGTGCTAGAGGGGGGGCGGACGGAAACACCATATATTTT.